The 2 T cell receptor beta chains below all came from one sample that was sequenced in a study of T cell repertoires in cytomegalovirus infection. TCRdb re-derived calls from the reads in MiXCR, one entry per CDR3 protein. The sample carries under 300,000 distinct CDR3 sequences, less than 25% recorded once. These receptors lack a known antigen. The sequencing here drew on cultured PBMCs, taken from culture after CMV antigen stimulation. The receptors derive from a human donor in good health (CMV status not recorded). Some clones in this sample may be carry-over from other donors' samples.

This clonotype showed up just a few times. The rearrangement uses TRBV20-1 and TRBJ2-2; tentatively, D is TRBD1 (5 bases). V was trimmed by 4 bases and J by 0 bases, leaving 15 bases between them. This CDR3 has 16 amino acids. Germline V CDR1 and CDR2: DFQATT, SNEGSKA (reference sequence). This chain's CDR3 is CSAIPQGGTNTGELFF. The CDR3 DNA is TGCAGTGCTATTCCGCAGGGCGGAACGAACACCGGGGAGCTGTTTTTT.

This clonotype was seen many times. This chain joins TRBV7-2 and TRBJ2-3; 7 bases align to TRBD2. With V trimmed by 5 bases and J by 4 bases, 9 bases remained unmatched. CDR1 SGHTA and CDR2 FQGNSA come from the germline V gene. The CDR3 is 15 amino acids. CDR3 sequence reads: CASSNRGRKADTQYF. CDR3 DNA sequence: TGTGCCAGCAGCAATCGCGGGAGAAAGGCAGATACGCAGTATTTT. Drawing the rest from reference TRBV7-2 and TRBJ2-3, the complete variable domain is GAGVSQSPSNKVTEKGKDVELRCDPISGHTALYWYRQSLGQGLEFLIYFQGNSAPDKSGLPSDRFSAERTGGSVSTLTIQRTQQEDSAVYLCASSNRGRKADTQYFGPGTRLTVL.